The table lists the clone carrying this T cell receptor beta chain with a few counts. Antigen unknown. The sample is drawn from a study of cytomegalovirus exposure and HLA in healthy donors. The study, taken as a whole, reports: The study recorded 160 or so TCR beta chains that were cytomegalovirus-associated.

The CDR3 covers 13 residues. Looked up from germline, CDR1 is LNHDA and CDR2 is SQIVND (reference sequence). The trim removed 7 bases at V and 5 bases at J, leaving 8 bases unmatched. The data were produced by immunoSEQ multiplex PCR, yet TCRdb's version contains in-frame clones alone and is incomplete. In the table there are 240,000 or so clones, approximately 83% of which are singletons. The donors belonged to the approximately 120-subject validation cohort, separate from the approximately 700-subject first cohort. The chain links TRBV19 to TRBJ2-7, with 7 bases matching TRBD1. The sequenced material came from PBMCs. The receptor's source is a woman aged 30 to 39 in good health and CMV-seropositive. This chain's CDR3 is CASTGQVSNEQYF. The DNA of the CDR3 is TGTGCCAGTACCGGACAGGTGTCCAACGAGCAGTACTTC.